Shown below are 3 T cell receptor beta chains from a single sample sequenced in a study of blood T cell repertoires in COVID-19. Sequenced by immunoSEQ multiplex PCR; TCRdb stores in-frame clones only, minus some. The top ten hold more than 10% of the sample, which has over 100,000 clones, approximately 84% seen once. The sequencing input was peripheral blood. The receptor source for this set is a woman in her sixties with acute or convalescent COVID-19.

The chain couples TRBV5-1 to TRBJ2-1; 9 nucleotides align to TRBD2. This CDR3 is 14 amino acids long. Germline V gives CDR1 SGHRS, CDR2 YFSETQ. After removal of 4 bases from V and 4 bases from J, the junction contained 3 bases not matched to a gene. The DNA of the CDR3 is TGCGCCAGCAGCCCCGCGGGGGGGTACAATGAGCAGTTCTTC. It translates to CASSPAGGYNEQFF.

The J gene is TRBJ1-1, the V gene TRBV7-9; D might be TRBD1 (5 bases). Trimming stripped 3 bases from V and 1 base from J, with 6 bases between. CDR3 length: 13 amino acids. CDR1 and CDR2 (germline): SEHNR, FQNEAQ (reference sequence). DNA of the CDR3: TGTGCCAGCAGCTTCCAGGGGAACACTGAAGCTTTCTTT. Translating it yields CASSFQGNTEAFF.

The rearrangement links TRBV28 to TRBJ1-1; the D is unclear. Between the trimmed V and J ends, which lost 2 bases and 1 base, there was a span of 8 bases. The CDR3 is 14 amino acids. The germline V gene has CDR1 MDHEN and CDR2 SYDVKM. CDR3: CASSLTSGNTEAFF. Written as DNA, the CDR3 is TGTGCCAGCAGTTTAACCTCGGGGAACACTGAAGCTTTCTTT. The full variable domain, in which reference TRBV28 and TRBJ1-1 provide the parts outside the CDR3, is DVKVTQSSRYLVKRTGEKVFLECVQDMDHENMFWYRQDPGLGLRLIYFSYDVKMKEKGDIPEGYSVSREKKERFSLILESASTNQTSMYLCASSLTSGNTEAFFGQGTRLTVV.